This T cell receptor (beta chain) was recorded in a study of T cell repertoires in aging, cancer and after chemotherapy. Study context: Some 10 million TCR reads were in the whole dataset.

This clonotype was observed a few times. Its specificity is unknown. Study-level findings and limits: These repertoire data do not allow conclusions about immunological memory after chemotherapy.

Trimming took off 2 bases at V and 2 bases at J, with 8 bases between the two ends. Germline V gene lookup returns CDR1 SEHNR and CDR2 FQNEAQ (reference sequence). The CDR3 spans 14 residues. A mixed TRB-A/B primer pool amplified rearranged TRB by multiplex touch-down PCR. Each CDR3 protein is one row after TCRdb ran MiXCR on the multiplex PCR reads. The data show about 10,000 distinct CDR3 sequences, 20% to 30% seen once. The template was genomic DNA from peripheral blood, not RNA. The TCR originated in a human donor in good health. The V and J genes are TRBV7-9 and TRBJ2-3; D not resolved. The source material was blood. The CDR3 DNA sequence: TGTGCCAGCAGCTTACTGGGCGTCACAGATACGCAGTATTTT. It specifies CASSLLGVTDTQYF.